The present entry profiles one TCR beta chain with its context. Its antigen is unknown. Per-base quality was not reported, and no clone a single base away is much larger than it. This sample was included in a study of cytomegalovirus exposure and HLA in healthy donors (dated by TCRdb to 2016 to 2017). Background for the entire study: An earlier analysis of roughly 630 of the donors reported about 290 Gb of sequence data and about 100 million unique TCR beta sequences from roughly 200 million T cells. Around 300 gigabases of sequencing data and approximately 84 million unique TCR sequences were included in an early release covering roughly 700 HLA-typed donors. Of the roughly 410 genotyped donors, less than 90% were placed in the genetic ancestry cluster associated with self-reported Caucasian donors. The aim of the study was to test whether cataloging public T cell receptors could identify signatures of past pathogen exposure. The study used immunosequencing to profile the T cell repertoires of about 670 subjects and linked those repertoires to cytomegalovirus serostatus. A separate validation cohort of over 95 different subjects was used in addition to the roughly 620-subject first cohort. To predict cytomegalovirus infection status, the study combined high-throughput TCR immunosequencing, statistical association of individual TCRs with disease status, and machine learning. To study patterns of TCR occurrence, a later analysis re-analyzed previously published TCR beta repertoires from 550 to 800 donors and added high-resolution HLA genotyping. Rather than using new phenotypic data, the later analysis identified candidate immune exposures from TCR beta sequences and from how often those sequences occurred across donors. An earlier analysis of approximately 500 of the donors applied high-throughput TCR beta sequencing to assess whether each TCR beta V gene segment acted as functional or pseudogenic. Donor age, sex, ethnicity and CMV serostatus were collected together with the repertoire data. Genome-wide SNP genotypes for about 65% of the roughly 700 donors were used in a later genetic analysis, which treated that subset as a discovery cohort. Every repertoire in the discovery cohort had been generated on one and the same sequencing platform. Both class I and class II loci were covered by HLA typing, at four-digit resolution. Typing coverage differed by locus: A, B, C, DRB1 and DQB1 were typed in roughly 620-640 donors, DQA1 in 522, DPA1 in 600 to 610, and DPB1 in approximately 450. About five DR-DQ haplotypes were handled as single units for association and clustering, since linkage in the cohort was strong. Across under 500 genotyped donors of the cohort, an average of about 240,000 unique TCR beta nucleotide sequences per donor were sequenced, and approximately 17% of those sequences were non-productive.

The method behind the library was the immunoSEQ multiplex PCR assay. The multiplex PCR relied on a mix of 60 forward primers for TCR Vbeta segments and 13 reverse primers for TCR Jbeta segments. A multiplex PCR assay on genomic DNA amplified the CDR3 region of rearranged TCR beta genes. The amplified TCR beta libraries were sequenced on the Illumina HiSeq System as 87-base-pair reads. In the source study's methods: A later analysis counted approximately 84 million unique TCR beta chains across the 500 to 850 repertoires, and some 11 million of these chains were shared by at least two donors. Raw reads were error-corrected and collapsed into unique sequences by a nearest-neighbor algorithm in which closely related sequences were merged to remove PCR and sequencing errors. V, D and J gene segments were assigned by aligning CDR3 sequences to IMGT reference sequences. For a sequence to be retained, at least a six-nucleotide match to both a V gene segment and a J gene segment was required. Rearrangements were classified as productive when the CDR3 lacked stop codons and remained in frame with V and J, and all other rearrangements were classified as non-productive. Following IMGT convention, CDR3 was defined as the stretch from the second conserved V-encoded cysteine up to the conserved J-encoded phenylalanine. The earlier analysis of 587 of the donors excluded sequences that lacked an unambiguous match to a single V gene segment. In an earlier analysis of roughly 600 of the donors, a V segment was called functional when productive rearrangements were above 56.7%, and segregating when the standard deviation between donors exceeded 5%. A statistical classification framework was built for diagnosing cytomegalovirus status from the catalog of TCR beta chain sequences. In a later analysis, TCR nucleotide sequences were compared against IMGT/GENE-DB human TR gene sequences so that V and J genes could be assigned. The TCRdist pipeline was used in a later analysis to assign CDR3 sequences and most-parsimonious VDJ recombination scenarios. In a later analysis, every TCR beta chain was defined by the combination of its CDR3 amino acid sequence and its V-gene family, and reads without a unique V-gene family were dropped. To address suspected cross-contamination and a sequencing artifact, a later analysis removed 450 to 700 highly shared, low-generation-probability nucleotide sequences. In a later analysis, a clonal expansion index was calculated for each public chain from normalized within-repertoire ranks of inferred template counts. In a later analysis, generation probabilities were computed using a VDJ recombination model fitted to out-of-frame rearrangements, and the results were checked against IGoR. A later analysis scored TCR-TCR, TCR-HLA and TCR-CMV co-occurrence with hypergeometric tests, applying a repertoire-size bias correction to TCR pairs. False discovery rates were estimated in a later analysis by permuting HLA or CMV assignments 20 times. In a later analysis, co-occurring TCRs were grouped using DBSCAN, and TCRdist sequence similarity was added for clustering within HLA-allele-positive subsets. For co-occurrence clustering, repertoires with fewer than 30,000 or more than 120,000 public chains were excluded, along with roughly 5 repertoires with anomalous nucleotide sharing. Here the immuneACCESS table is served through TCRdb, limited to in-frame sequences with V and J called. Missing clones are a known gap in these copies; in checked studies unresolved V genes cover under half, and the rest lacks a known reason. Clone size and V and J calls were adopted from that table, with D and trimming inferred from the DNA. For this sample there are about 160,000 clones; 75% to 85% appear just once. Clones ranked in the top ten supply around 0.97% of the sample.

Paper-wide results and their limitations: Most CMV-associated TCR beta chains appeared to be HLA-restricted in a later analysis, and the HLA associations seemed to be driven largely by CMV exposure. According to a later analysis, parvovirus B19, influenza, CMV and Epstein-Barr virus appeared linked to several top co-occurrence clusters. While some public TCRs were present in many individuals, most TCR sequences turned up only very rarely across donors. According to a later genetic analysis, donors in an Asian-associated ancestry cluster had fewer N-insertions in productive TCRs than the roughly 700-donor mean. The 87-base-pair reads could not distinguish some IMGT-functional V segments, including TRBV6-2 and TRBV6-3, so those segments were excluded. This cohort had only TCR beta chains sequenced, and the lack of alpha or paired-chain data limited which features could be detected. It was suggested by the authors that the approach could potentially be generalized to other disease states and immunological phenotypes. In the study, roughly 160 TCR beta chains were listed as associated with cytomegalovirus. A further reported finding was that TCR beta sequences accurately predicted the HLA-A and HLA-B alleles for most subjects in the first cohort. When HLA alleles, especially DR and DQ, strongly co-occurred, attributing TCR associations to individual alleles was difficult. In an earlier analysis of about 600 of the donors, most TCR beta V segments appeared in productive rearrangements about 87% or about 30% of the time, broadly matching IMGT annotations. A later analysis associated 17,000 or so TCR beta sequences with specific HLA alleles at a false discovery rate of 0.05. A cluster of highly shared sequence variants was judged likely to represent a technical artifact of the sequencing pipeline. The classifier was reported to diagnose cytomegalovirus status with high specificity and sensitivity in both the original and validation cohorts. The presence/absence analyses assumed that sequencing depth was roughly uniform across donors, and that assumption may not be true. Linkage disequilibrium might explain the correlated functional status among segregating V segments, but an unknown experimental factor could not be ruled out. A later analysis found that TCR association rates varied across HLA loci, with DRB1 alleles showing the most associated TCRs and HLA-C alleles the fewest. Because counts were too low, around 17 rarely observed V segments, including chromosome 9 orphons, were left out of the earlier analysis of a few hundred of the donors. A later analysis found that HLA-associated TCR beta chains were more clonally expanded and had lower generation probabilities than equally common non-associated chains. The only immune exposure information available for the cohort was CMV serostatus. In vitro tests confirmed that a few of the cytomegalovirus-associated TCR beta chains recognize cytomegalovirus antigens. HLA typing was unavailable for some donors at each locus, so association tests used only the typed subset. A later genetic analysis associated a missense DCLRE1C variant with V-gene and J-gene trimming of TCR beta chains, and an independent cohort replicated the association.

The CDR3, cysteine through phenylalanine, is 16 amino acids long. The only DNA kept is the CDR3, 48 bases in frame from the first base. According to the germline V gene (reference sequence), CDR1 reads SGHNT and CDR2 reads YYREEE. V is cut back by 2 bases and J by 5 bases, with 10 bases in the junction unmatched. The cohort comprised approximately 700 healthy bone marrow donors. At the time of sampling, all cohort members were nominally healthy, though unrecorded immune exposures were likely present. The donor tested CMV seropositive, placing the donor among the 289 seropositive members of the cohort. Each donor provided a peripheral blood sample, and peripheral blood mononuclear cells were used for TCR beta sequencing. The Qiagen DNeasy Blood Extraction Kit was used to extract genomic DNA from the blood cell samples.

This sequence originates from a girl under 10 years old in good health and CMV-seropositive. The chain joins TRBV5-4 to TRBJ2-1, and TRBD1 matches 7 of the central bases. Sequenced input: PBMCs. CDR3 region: CASSLLTGPVDNEQFF. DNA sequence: TGTGCCAGCAGCTTATTGACAGGGCCCGTGGACAATGAGCAGTTCTTC.